This TCR beta chain was retrieved from a study of blood T cell repertoires in COVID-19. Overall study: In each case, the material was cDNA or gDNA derived from T cells, B-cell-depleted T cells, or PBMCs.

CDR3 size: 13 residues. The V gene lost 6 bases and the J gene lost 4 bases, with 10 bases spanning the gap. CDR1 is KGHSY, CDR2 FQNENV, per germline. Seattle patients were enrolled while actively infected and followed longitudinally. Sequencing used immunoSEQ multiplex PCR; TCRdb keeps in-frame clones, though not all of them. The sample records 150,000 to 200,000 clones, approximately 80% being singletons. What was sequenced was peripheral blood. This clonotype originated in a woman aged 40 to 55 with COVID-19, enrolled during active disease. This chain uses TRBV16 with TRBJ2-4; D is possibly TRBD1 (5 bases). CDR3 nucleotides: TGTGCCAGCAGTCACAGGTTGAAAAACATTCAGTACTTC. Translating it yields CASSHRLKNIQYF.